Following are 23 T cell receptor beta chains from one sample sequenced in a study of blood T cell repertoires in COVID-19. Some clones are missing from TCRdb's copy, which holds only in-frame ones; the method was immunoSEQ multiplex PCR. The sample yields approximately 74,000 clones, roughly three quarters seen once. Sequencing was performed on peripheral blood. These receptors were taken from a human donor in a cohort sampled during active COVID-19.

The V call is TRBV3-1 (or the pseudogene TRBV3-2), the J call TRBJ2-2; D may be TRBD1 (6 bases). V lost 4 bases, J lost 5 bases, and 14 bases lay in between. Germline CDR1 and CDR2: LGHDT and YNNKEL (reference sequence). This CDR3 is 15 amino acids long. The CDR3 is CASSPDSRGTGELFF. The CDR3 DNA reads as TGTGCCAGCAGCCCAGACTCCAGGGGAACCGGGGAGCTGTTTTTT.

Notes on this clone: This same CDR3 is encoded by further DNA sequences in the sample. The chain joins TRBV7-2 to TRBJ1-4, with 8 bases fitting TRBD1. CDR1 SGHTA and CDR2 FQGNSA come from the germline V gene. The CDR3 contains 15 residues. The J segment lost 3 bases and the V segment lost 1 base, leaving 1 base of the junction unmatched. The CDR3 nucleotides are TGTGCCAGCAGCTTAGACAGGGGGGCTAATGAAAAACTGTTTTTT. Amino acids: CASSLDRGANEKLFF. Variable domain in full (rest from reference TRBV7-2 and TRBJ1-4): GAGVSQSPSNKVTEKGKDVELRCDPISGHTALYWYRQSLGQGLEFLIYFQGNSAPDKSGLPSDRFSAERTGGSVSTLTIQRTQQEDSAVYLCASSLDRGANEKLFFGSGTQLSVL.

The chain carries TRBV21-1 and TRBJ2-7; TRBD1 was called by the table and not checked on the DNA. TRBV21-1 has pseudogene status. The CDR3 consists of 15 residues. The CDR3 nucleotides are TGTGCCAGCAGCCCCACCCGGACAGGAGACTACGAGCAGTACTTC. Its translation: CASSPTRTGDYEQYF.

The chain combines TRBV7-2 with TRBJ2-3, with D hard to call. The ends were cut back, 4 bases at V and 2 bases at J, with 4 bases in the middle. Germline V gene data show CDR1 as SGHTA and CDR2 as FQGNSA. The CDR3 is made up of 12 amino acids. The CDR3 reads CASSSYTDTQYF. For the CDR3, the DNA is TGTGCCAGCAGCTCCTACACAGATACGCAGTATTTT.

The chain employs TRBV5-1 and TRBJ2-3; TRBD1 is a possible D gene (6 bases). The CDR3 extends over 14 amino acids. The germline gives CDR1 SGHRS, CDR2 YFSETQ. Trimming shortened V by 7 bases and J by 6 bases, and 18 bases separated the two germline ends. The CDR3: CASARGLAPDTQYF. For the CDR3, the DNA is TGCGCCAGCGCCAGGGGCCTCGCCCCGGATACGCAGTATTTT.

This chain joins TRBV5-6 and TRBJ2-6; 9 nucleotides line up with TRBD1. There are 16 residues in the CDR3. The germline V gene has CDR1 SGHDT and CDR2 YYEEEE. After removal of 4 bases from V and 0 bases from J, the junction contained 2 bases not matched to a gene. The CDR3 region is CASSRTGASGANVLTF. CDR3 coding DNA: TGTGCCAGCAGCCGGACAGGGGCCTCTGGGGCCAACGTCCTGACTTTC.

The J gene is TRBJ1-4, the V gene TRBV2; 11 bases are shared with TRBD1. From germline, CDR1 is SNHLY and CDR2 FYNNEI. CDR3 length: 17 amino acids. Germline trimming cut 5 bases from V and 1 base from J; bases unmatched to any gene: 6. CDR3 in amino acids: CASSPRTGGITNEKLFF. Here the CDR3 DNA reads TGTGCCAGCAGTCCGAGGACAGGGGGCATAACTAATGAAAAACTGTTTTTT.

The chain recombines TRBV5-1 with TRBJ2-1, with 13 bases fitting TRBD2. J gave up 7 bases and V 2 bases, and 6 bases lay outside the gene matches. Germline V gives CDR1 SGHRS, CDR2 YFSETQ. The CDR3 covers 16 residues. This chain's CDR3 is CASSFRTSGSSNEQFF. The CDR3 DNA follows: TGCGCCAGCAGCTTCCGGACTAGCGGGAGTTCGAATGAGCAGTTCTTC.

This CDR3 is CASSVPRKRPEQFF. The CDR3 DNA reads as TGTGCCAGCAGTGTGCCTCGTAAGAGGCCTGAGCAGTTCTTC. The chain links TRBV6-2 or TRBV6-3 to TRBJ2-1; the D is unclear. The V end was cut by 5 bases, the J end by 9 bases, with 17 bases between. The CDR3 spans 14 residues. Per germline, CDR1 MNHEY and CDR2 SVGEGT.

This clone was observed a handful of times. This rearrangement joins TRBV3-1 (or the pseudogene TRBV3-2) to TRBJ1-5; D remains unclear. This CDR3 has 15 amino acids. The germline V gene has CDR1 LGHDT and CDR2 YNNKEL (reference sequence). The V gene lost 3 bases and the J gene lost 2 bases, with 11 bases spanning the gap. This CDR3 reads CASSQTSGGNQPQHF. In DNA, the CDR3 is TGTGCCAGCAGCCAGACGTCTGGAGGCAATCAGCCCCAGCATTTT.

The J gene is TRBJ1-2, the V gene TRBV2; 7 bases align to TRBD1. Germline assignment: CDR1 SNHLY and CDR2 FYNNEI. V dropped 0 bases and J dropped 6; count of bases not matched to a gene: 13. The CDR3 has 17 residues. CDR3: CASSEAPQGRGRHGYTF. CDR3 in DNA: TGTGCCAGCAGTGAAGCCCCACAGGGGCGCGGGAGGCATGGCTACACCTTC.

The V and J genes are TRBV19 and TRBJ2-7; D gene ambiguous. Germline V gene lookup returns CDR1 LNHDA and CDR2 SQIVND (reference sequence). The V end lost 0 bases, the J end lost 0 bases, and 3 bases lay between the germline ends. CDR3 length: 13 amino acids. The CDR3 bases are TGTGCCAGTAGTATAGATCACTCCTACGAGCAGTACTTC. It specifies CASSIDHSYEQYF.

This clone appeared once. This sequence joins TRBV27 and TRBJ2-3, with TRBD2 as a possible D gene (5 bases). This CDR3 spans 15 amino acids. V lost 3 bases and J 0 bases, leaving 10 bases between the germline ends. Germline V gene lookup returns CDR1 MNHEY and CDR2 SMNVEV (reference sequence). The CDR3 here is CASSFLRTSTDTQYF. For the CDR3, the DNA is TGTGCCAGCAGTTTCCTGAGGACTAGCACAGATACGCAGTATTTT.

The CDR3 bases are TGTGCCAGCAGCTTAGGGGGACAGGGGGCAGGCTACAATGAGCAGTTCTTC. Amino acids: CASSLGGQGAGYNEQFF. V and J are TRBV11-3 and TRBJ2-1, with 12 nucleotides matching TRBD1. Germline values: CDR1 SGHNT, CDR2 YENEEA. Trimming removed 1 base from V and 3 bases from J; junction bases left unmatched: 4. The CDR3 sequence is 17 residues long.

The V call is TRBV29-1, the J call TRBJ1-4; no definite D call. This CDR3 comprises 12 residues. The germline CDR1 and CDR2 sequences are SQVTM and ANQGSEA. V lost 2 bases to trimming and J lost 7 bases, with 8 bases between them. CDR3 DNA: TGCAGCGTTGAAAGGGAGGGTGAAAAACTGTTTTTT. Its translation: CSVEREGEKLFF. Full variable domain (outside the CDR3, taken from reference TRBV29-1 and TRBJ1-4): SAVISQKPSRDICQRGTSLTIQCQVDSQVTMMFWYRQQPGQSLTLIATANQGSEATYESGFVIDKFPISRPNLTFSTLTVSNMSPEDSSIYLCSVEREGEKLFFGSGTQLSVL.

The chain joins TRBV5-1 to TRBJ2-5; 7 bases are a match to TRBD1. Germline V lookup: CDR1 SGHRS, CDR2 YFSETQ. The CDR3 totals 16 residues. Trimming removed 5 bases from V and 1 base from J; junction bases left unmatched: 11. CDR3 sequence reads: CASRLLDAGGQETQYF. The CDR3 DNA reads TGCGCCAGCAGGCTCCTAGATGCAGGGGGCCAAGAGACCCAGTACTTC.

The chain carries TRBV5-1 and TRBJ2-5; TRBD2 is a possible D gene (6 bases). CDR3 length: 12 residues. V dropped 2 bases and J dropped 5 bases, with 7 bases sitting between them. Germline values: CDR1 SGHRS, CDR2 YFSETQ. The CDR3: CASSFLAETQYF. CDR3 in DNA: TGCGCCAGCAGCTTCCTAGCGGAGACCCAGTACTTC.

The chain couples TRBV5-4 to TRBJ2-7; 7 bases are shared with TRBD1. V gave up 4 bases and J gave up 3 bases; unmatched junction bases: 7. This CDR3 contains 14 residues. The germline V gene encodes CDR1 SGHNT and CDR2 YYREEE (reference sequence). The CDR3 sequence is CASSLGQENYEQYF. The DNA for the CDR3 is TGTGCCAGCAGCCTCGGACAGGAAAACTACGAGCAGTACTTC.

This chain connects TRBV4-1 to TRBJ2-4; TRBD1 matches at 8 bases. The CDR3 runs to 16 residues. V lost 1 base, J lost 0 bases, and 2 bases stayed unmatched. CDR1 is MGHRA and CDR2 is YSYEKL in the germline V gene. This CDR3 reads CASSQAGTGAKNIQYF. CDR3 DNA: TGCGCCAGCAGCCAAGCCGGGACAGGAGCCAAAAACATTCAGTACTTC.

The chain combines TRBV18 with TRBJ2-7; TRBD2 matches 13 bases. CDR3 length: 17 residues. Germline V gives CDR1 KGHSH, CDR2 LQKENI. J gave up 2 bases and V 1 base, and 5 bases lay outside the gene matches. This CDR3 is CASSPLLGTSGAYEQYF. CDR3 in DNA: TGTGCCAGCTCACCACTACTCGGGACTAGCGGGGCCTACGAGCAGTACTTC.

The gene calls are TRBV5-1 and TRBJ2-5; 8 bases map to TRBD1. Unmatched junction bases numbered 7, after V lost 4 bases and J lost 2 bases. Per the germline V gene, CDR1 is SGHRS and CDR2 is YFSETQ. CDR3 size: 15 residues. CDR3 protein: CASSRGTGPQETQYF. The CDR3 bases are TGCGCCAGCAGCCGTGGGACAGGACCTCAAGAGACCCAGTACTTC.

The chain links TRBV29-1 to TRBJ2-6; D not resolved. The CDR3 runs to 13 residues. The V and J ends lost 4 bases and 0 bases respectively, with 4 bases between them. Germline loops: CDR1 SQVTM, CDR2 ANQGSEA. The CDR3 spells CSVGSSGANVLTF. DNA for the CDR3: TGCAGCGTTGGTAGCTCTGGGGCCAACGTCCTGACTTTC.

The V and J genes are TRBV28 and TRBJ2-7, with 7 nucleotides matching TRBD1. Germline-derived CDR1 and CDR2 are MDHEN and SYDVKM. This CDR3 is 18 amino acids long. V trimming: 4 bases; J trimming: 5 bases; junction bases outside the gene matches: 20. In DNA, the CDR3 is TGTGCCAGCAGTTCTTTTGAAGGGCCCAGGGACAGCAGCGACGAGCAGTACTTC. Amino acid sequence: CASSSFEGPRDSSDEQYF.